This T cell receptor beta chain derives from a study of lymphopenia after photon versus proton radiotherapy. The assay was immunoSEQ multiplex PCR, and TCRdb's table has in-frame clones only and misses some. This repertoire shows 160,000 or so clones, approximately 91% found once; its top ten account for approximately 4.7%. Study-wide results and limits: In patients who died, overall survival fell as post-nadir TCR diversity dropped more. Oligoclonal CD8+ Temra expansion after nadir drove photon patients' diversity drop.

A remark on this clone: Its antigen remains unknown.

The CDR3 covers 15 residues. V was clipped by 5 bases and J by 8 bases, with 21 bases between them. Germline CDR1 and CDR2: LNHDA and SQIVND (reference sequence). The sample consisted of peripheral blood, taken from a patient treated with photon-based radiotherapy. V and J are TRBV19 and TRBJ1-2; a possible D gene is TRBD1 (6 bases). The TCR was taken from a man between 50 and 59 years old with gastric cancer. CDR3 residues: CASSSVLQGIEGYTF. DNA for the CDR3: TGTGCCAGTAGTTCAGTACTCCAGGGGATTGAAGGCTACACCTTC.